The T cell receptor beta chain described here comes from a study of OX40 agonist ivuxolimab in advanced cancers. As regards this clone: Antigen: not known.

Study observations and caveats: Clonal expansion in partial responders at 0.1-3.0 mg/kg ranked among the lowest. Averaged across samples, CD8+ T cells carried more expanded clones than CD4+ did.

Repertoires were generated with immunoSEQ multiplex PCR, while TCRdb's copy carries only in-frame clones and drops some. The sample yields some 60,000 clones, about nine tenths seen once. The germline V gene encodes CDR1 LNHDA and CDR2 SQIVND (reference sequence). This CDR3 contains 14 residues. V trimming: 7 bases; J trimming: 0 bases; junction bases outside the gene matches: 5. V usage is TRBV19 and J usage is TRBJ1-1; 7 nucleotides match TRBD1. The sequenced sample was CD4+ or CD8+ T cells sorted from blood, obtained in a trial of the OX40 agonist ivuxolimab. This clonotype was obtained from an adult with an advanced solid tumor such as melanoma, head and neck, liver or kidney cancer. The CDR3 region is CASITTGLNTEAFF. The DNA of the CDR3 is TGTGCCAGTATAACGACAGGGTTGAACACTGAAGCTTTCTTT.